This T cell receptor (beta chain) is drawn from a study of T cell clonality in common variable immunodeficiency. Study-wide results and caveats: CVID subjects had higher TCRbeta clonality than healthy controls, most marked in about a third. Links between repertoire features and CVID complications were heterogeneity-limited.

There are many counts of this clone. Its antigen is currently unknown. The CDR3 end falls 3 residues outside the read, so it is completed with the germline J gene. Blood samples were heparinized, about 4.5 to 8.5 ml per donor. CVID and control samples used equivalent genomic DNA input. The assay was immunoSEQ multiplex PCR, and TCRdb's table has in-frame clones only and misses some. The repertoire consists of fewer than 75,000 clones, none detected only once. J gave up 4 bases and V 2 bases, and 8 bases lay outside the gene matches. This CDR3 spans 17 amino acids. Germline CDR1 and CDR2: SGHRS and YFSETQ.

Sample: peripheral blood mononuclear cells. V and J are TRBV5-1 and TRBJ1-4; 10 bases match TRBD1. The TCR sequence derives from a person aged 18 to 70 in good health. The CDR3 DNA, read in part, is TGCGCCAGCAGCTTAGCCGGGACAGGGGCCATTAATGAAAAA. This translates into CASSLAGTGAINEK. The CDR3, in full, reads CASSLAGTGAINEKLFF.